The present T cell receptor (beta chain) was sequenced within a study of T cell repertoires in cytomegalovirus infection. In the study overall: Recently identified HLA-C-restricted CMV epitopes were used, and well-studied HLA-B-restricted CMV epitopes were used as well. An indication of both CMV infection and matching HLA type came from public TCR beta signatures. General study results and limits: Cumulative public TCR beta family frequency identified CMV carriers with the relevant HLA. HLA-C-restricted TCR beta clonotypes specific for CMV led the ex vivo response.

Many counts were recorded for this clonotype. Its antigen is currently unknown. TCRdb independently ran MiXCR on the reads; one entry per CDR3 protein. The sample yields around 340,000 distinct CDR3 sequences, 25% to 30% seen once. V lost 6 bases and J lost 5; bases outside the gene matches: 9. CDR1 is SGHTA, CDR2 FQGNSA, per germline. The CDR3 sequence is 15 residues long. This material consisted of cultured PBMCs, taken from culture after CMV antigen stimulation. The sequence was collected from a human donor in good health (CMV status not recorded). Some clones in this sample may be carry-over from other donors' samples. This chain links TRBV7-2 with TRBJ2-7; 11 bases align to TRBD2. The CDR3 sequence is CASRLLAGGPDEQYF. The CDR3 DNA follows: TGTGCCAGCAGACTGTTAGCGGGAGGGCCCGACGAGCAGTACTTC.